The 6 T cell receptor beta chains given below trace back to one sample, sequenced in a study of shared clonotypes between healthy human individuals. TCRdb's table, derived via immunoSEQ multiplex PCR, lists solely in-frame clones and lacks some. Here the sample spans approximately 710,000 clones, 80% to 95% being singletons. The sample was memory CD8+ T cells from PBMCs. Subset given: CD45RO+ cells pooled with CCR7-negative TemRA cells. These receptors were collected from a young man in good health. Some clones in this sample may be carry-over from other donors' samples.

This clone appeared a few times. This chain connects TRBV14 to TRBJ1-1; D gene unclear. The CDR3 runs 13 residues. The V and J ends lost 1 base and 9 bases respectively, with 12 bases between them. Germline CDR1 SGHDN, CDR2 FVKESK. In DNA form, the CDR3 reads TGTGCCAGCAGCCAAGTTTTGAGTTCTCAAGCTTTCTTT. This codes for CASSQVLSSQAFF.

This clone was seen a handful of times. The rearrangement joins TRBV9 to TRBJ1-1; the D gene is possibly TRBD1 (6 bases). Germline-derived CDR1 and CDR2 are SGDLS and YYNGEE. This CDR3 is built from 15 residues. V was clipped by 0 bases and J by 4 bases, with 13 bases between them. CDR3 DNA: TGTGCCAGCAGCGTAGGGTCTGGCAGGGGCACTGAAGCTTTCTTT. This translates into CASSVGSGRGTEAFF.

The V and J genes are TRBV7-9 and TRBJ2-7; 11 bases map to TRBD2. Trimming at V came to 5 bases and at J to 3 bases, leaving 9 bases not matched to a gene. The CDR3 loop spans 16 amino acids. Germline V gives CDR1 SEHNR, CDR2 FQNEAQ (reference sequence). CDR3 nucleotide sequence: TGTGCCAGCAGCCCGCCGTCAGGGACTAGCGGCTACGAGCAGTACTTC. Its translation: CASSPPSGTSGYEQYF.

V and J are TRBV9 and TRBJ2-1; TRBD1 agrees at 7 bases. The CDR3 is 16 amino acids. Germline V gene data show CDR1 as SGDLS and CDR2 as YYNGEE. The trim removed 3 bases at V and 4 bases at J, leaving 10 bases unmatched. Here the CDR3 DNA reads TGTGCCAGCAGCGAGCGACAGACAGGGTTGTACAATGAGCAGTTCTTC. Amino acids: CASSERQTGLYNEQFF.

The chain links TRBV19 to TRBJ2-7, with D possibly being TRBD2 (5 bases). The ends were cut back, 1 base at V and 6 bases at J, with 13 bases in the middle. Germline lookup yields CDR1 LNHDA and CDR2 SQIVND (reference sequence). This CDR3 has 14 amino acids. The CDR3 nucleotides read TGTGCCAGTAGTATAGTTGCTAGCTCGGGCGAGCAGTACTTC. This codes for CASSIVASSGEQYF.

This sequence joins TRBV28 and TRBJ2-1, with D unresolved. This CDR3 region has 12 residues. Germline loops: CDR1 MDHEN, CDR2 SYDVKM. The V end was cut by 6 bases, the J end by 8 bases, with 11 bases between. The CDR3 sequence: CASRARVYEQFF. CDR3 in DNA: TGTGCCAGCAGAGCCCGGGTGTATGAGCAGTTCTTC.